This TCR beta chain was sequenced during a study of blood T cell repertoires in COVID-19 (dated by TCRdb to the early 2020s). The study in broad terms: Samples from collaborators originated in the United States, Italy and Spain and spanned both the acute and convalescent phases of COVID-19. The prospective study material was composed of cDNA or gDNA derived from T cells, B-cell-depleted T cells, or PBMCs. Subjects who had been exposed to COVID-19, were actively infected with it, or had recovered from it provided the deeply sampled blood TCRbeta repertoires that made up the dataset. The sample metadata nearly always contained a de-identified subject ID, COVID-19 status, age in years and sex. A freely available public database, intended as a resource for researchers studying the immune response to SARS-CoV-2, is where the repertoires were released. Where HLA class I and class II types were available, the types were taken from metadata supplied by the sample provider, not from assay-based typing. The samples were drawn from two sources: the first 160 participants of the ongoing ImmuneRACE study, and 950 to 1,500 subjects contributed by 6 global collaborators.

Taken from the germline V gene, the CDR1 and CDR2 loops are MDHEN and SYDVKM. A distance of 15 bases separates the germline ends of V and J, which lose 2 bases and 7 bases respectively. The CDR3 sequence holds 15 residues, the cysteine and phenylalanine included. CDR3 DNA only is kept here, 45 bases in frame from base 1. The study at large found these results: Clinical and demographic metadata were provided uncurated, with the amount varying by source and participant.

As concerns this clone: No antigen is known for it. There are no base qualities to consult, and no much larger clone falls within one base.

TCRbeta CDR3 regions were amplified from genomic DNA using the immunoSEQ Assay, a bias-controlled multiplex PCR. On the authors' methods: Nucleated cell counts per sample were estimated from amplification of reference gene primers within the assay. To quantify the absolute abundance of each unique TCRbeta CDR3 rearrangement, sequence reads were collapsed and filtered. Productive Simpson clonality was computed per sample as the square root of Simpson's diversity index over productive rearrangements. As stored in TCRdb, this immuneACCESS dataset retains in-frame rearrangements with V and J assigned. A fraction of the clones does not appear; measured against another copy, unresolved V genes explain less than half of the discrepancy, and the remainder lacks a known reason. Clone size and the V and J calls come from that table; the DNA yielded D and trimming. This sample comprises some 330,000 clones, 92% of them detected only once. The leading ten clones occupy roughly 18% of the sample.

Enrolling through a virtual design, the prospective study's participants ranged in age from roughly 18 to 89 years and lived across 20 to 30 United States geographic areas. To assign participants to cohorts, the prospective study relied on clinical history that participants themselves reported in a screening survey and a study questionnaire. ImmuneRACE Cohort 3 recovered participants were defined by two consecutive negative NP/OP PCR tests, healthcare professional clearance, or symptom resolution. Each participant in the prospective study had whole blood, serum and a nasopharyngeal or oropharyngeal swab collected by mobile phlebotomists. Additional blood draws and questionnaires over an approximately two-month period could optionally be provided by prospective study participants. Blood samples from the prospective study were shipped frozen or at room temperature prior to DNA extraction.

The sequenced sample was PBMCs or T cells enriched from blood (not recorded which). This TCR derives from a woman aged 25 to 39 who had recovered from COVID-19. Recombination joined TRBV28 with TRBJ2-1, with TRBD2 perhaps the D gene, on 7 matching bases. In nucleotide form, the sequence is TGTGCCAGCAGTTTAACCGGGGGGCCGAGGAATGAGCAGTTCTTC. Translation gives CASSLTGGPRNEQFF.